Below are 24 T cell receptor beta chains sequenced from a single sample in a study of glioma-infiltrating T cells after dendritic cell vaccination. Measured with immunoSEQ multiplex PCR; TCRdb has only the in-frame clones, and not every one. The table lists roughly 100,000 clones, more than 75% of them singletons. The sample here was blood, taken before dendritic cell vaccination. Receptor source: a human donor with glioblastoma.

The rearrangement uses TRBV14 and TRBJ1-2; D is perhaps TRBD1 (5 bases). V lost 3 bases to trimming and J lost 1 base, with 12 bases between them. Germline lookup yields CDR1 SGHDN and CDR2 FVKESK. The CDR3 covers 15 residues. The CDR3 region has the DNA TGTGCCAGCAGCCAGACGATAAGGGGTAACTATGGCTACACCTTC. Its protein product is CASSQTIRGNYGYTF.

This sequence joins TRBV25-1 and TRBJ2-3, with a tentative D call TRBD2 (5 bases). This CDR3 spans 16 amino acids. The V end was cut by 0 bases, the J end by 0 bases, with 10 bases between. Germline V gene data show CDR1 as MGHDK and CDR2 as SYGVNS. CDR3 DNA: TGTGCCAGCAGTGAATATAACAGACTAAGCACAGATACGCAGTATTTT. It specifies CASSEYNRLSTDTQYF.

J is TRBJ2-5 and V is TRBV4-2; D perhaps matches TRBD1 (7 bases). V lost 0 bases and J lost 5, with 16 bases in between. Germline V CDR1 and CDR2: LGHNA, YNFKEQ. The CDR3 runs to 16 residues. The CDR3: CASSQDWRGPSETQYF. CDR3 nucleotides: TGTGCCAGCAGCCAAGATTGGAGGGGGCCGAGTGAGACCCAGTACTTC.

In its sample, this clone was seen once. The V and J genes are TRBV19 and TRBJ2-2; TRBD2 aligns across 8 bases. Germline lookup yields CDR1 LNHDA and CDR2 SQIVND (reference sequence). The CDR3 length is 15 residues. V lost 4 bases and J lost 3; bases outside the gene matches: 4. The CDR3 DNA is TGTGCCAGTAGTAGAACTAGCGGATACACCGGGGAGCTGTTTTTT. Its translation is CASSRTSGYTGELFF. Full variable domain (outside the CDR3, taken from reference TRBV19 and TRBJ2-2): DGGITQSPKYLFRKEGQNVTLSCEQNLNHDAMYWYRQDPGQGLRLIYYSQIVNDFQKGDIAEGYSVSREKKESFPLTVTSAQKNPTAFYLCASSRTSGYTGELFFGEGSRLTVL.

J is TRBJ2-1 and V is TRBV5-8, with 10 bases aligning to TRBD1. CDR1 and CDR2 from the germline V gene are SGHTS and YDEGEE. The CDR3 has 14 residues. The J segment lost 8 bases and the V segment lost 3 bases, leaving 5 bases of the junction unmatched. CDR3 in DNA: TGTGCCAGCAGCTCGGGACAGGGGTGGGATGAGCAGTTCTTC. Protein sequence: CASSSGQGWDEQFF.

The chain uses TRBV6-1 and TRBJ1-5; the match to TRBD1 covers 7 bases. V lost 7 bases, J lost 3 bases, and 9 bases stayed unmatched. The CDR3 spans 15 residues. Germline loops: CDR1 MNHNS, CDR2 SASEGT. The CDR3 DNA reads TGTGCCAGCACGGCAGGGGGTACGATCAATCAGCCCCAGCATTTT. This sequence encodes CASTAGGTINQPQHF.

The J gene is TRBJ2-2, the V gene TRBV5-1, with TRBD1 identical over 11 bases. J was trimmed by 6 bases and V by 4 bases; bases with no gene match: 5. The CDR3 has 15 residues. The V gene's germline CDR1 is SGHRS and CDR2 YFSETQ. The CDR3 DNA sequence: TGCGCCAGCAGCGGATCGGGACAGGGGGCCGGGGAGCTGTTTTTT. Protein sequence: CASSGSGQGAGELFF.

The chain links TRBV5-1 to TRBJ2-2; perhaps TRBD2 as D (5 bases). Germline V gives CDR1 SGHRS, CDR2 YFSETQ. This CDR3 spans 13 amino acids. With 7 bases removed from V and 4 bases from J, the gap between germline ends came to 11 bases. The CDR3 sequence: CASGLASTGELFF. CDR3 DNA sequence: TGCGCCAGCGGGTTAGCGAGCACCGGGGAGCTGTTTTTT.

This chain uses TRBV6-5 with TRBJ2-2; 7 nucleotides line up with TRBD1. The ends lost 6 bases at V and 4 bases at J; junction bases unmatched: 5. The CDR3 loop spans 14 amino acids. Per germline, CDR1 MNHEY and CDR2 SVGAGI. The CDR3 nucleotides are TGTGCCAGCAGCTACCACAGGGGCACCGGGGAGCTGTTTTTT. It specifies CASSYHRGTGELFF.

The genes are TRBV30 and TRBJ1-2; 7 positions match TRBD1. Germline-derived CDR1 and CDR2 are GTSNPN and SVGIG (reference sequence). Germline trimming cut 2 bases from V and 11 bases from J; bases unmatched to any gene: 8. The length of the CDR3 is 12 residues. The CDR3 bases are TGTGCCTGGAGTCGACAAACAGGGGAATACACCTTC. Translation: CAWSRQTGEYTF.

In this sample, this clone turned up once. The chain uses TRBV18 and TRBJ1-4, with D perhaps matching TRBD1 (5 bases). The CDR3 length is 18 residues. CDR1 KGHSH and CDR2 LQKENI come from the germline V gene. Trimming pared 2 bases from V and 3 bases from J, leaving 19 bases between. CDR3 in amino acids: CASSPFDSNTWANEKLFF. In nucleotides, the CDR3 is TGTGCCAGCTCACCATTCGACAGTAATACCTGGGCTAATGAAAAACTGTTTTTT.

This rearrangement joins TRBV27 to TRBJ2-7, with 8 bases fitting TRBD2. The V and J ends lost 10 bases and 6 bases, in that order; junction bases with no gene match: 11. The CDR3 sequence is 13 residues long. Germline V lookup: CDR1 MNHEY, CDR2 SMNVEV (reference sequence). The CDR3 DNA reads as TGTGCCACCTCCTCCGGGACTAGTCGCGAGCAGTACTTC. Amino acid sequence: CATSSGTSREQYF.

The J gene is TRBJ1-1, the V gene TRBV6-1, with no clear D. Germline V gene sequence: CDR1 MNHNS, CDR2 SASEGT. This CDR3 comprises 14 residues. Trimming removed 1 base at V and 0 bases at J, with 6 bases between. CDR3 loop: CASSEGRLNTEAFF. As DNA, the CDR3 is TGTGCCAGCAGTGAAGGGAGACTGAACACTGAAGCTTTCTTT.

The genes are TRBV7-2 and TRBJ2-1; TRBD1 matches 7 bases. There are 13 residues in the CDR3. Germline CDR1 is SGHTA and CDR2 is FQGNSA. V was pared by 3 bases and J by 12 bases, with 8 bases of the junction left unmatched. CDR3 sequence (DNA): TGTGCCAGCAGCTTGATCGGGGACAGCGCGCAGTTCTTC. Encoded protein: CASSLIGDSAQFF.

The chain combines TRBV5-1 with TRBJ2-3; TRBD2 agrees at 7 bases. There are 13 residues in the CDR3. Germline CDR1 is SGHRS and CDR2 is YFSETQ. Germline trimming cut 1 base from V and 11 bases from J; bases unmatched to any gene: 7. The CDR3 protein is CASSLFGTGGQYF. In DNA form, the CDR3 reads TGCGCCAGCAGCTTGTTCGGGACGGGGGGGCAGTATTTT.

The DNA for the CDR3 is TGCGCCAGCAGCTTGGCCGAGACAGGGAGCGGGGGCTACACCTTC. This codes for CASSLAETGSGGYTF. V gene TRBV5-1 combines with J gene TRBJ1-2; 7 bases map to TRBD1. The V gene's germline CDR1 is SGHRS and CDR2 YFSETQ. There are 15 residues in the CDR3. Trimming removed 0 bases from V and 8 bases from J; junction bases left unmatched: 10. Full variable domain (rest looked up from reference TRBV5-1 and TRBJ1-2): KAGVTQTPRYLIKTRGQQVTLSCSPISGHRSVSWYQQTPGQGLQFLFEYFSETQRNKGNFPGRFSGRQFSNSRSEMNVSTLELGDSALYLCASSLAETGSGGYTFGSGTRLTVV.

This chain connects TRBV27 to TRBJ2-4; possible D gene TRBD1, 5 bases. Between the trimmed V and J ends, which lost 0 bases and 1 base, there was a span of 10 bases. The CDR3 has 16 residues. Germline CDR1 reads MNHEY; CDR2 reads SMNVEV (reference sequence). The CDR3 reads CASSLSGAPAKNIQYF. CDR3 DNA sequence: TGTGCCAGCAGTTTATCAGGGGCGCCGGCCAAAAACATTCAGTACTTC.

The V gene is TRBV5-6, the J gene TRBJ1-5; tentative D call: TRBD1 (6 bases). This CDR3 region has 14 residues. Germline V gene lookup returns CDR1 SGHDT and CDR2 YYEEEE. V shed 4 bases and J shed 7 bases, with 15 bases lying between them. The CDR3 is CASSPGGGRQPQHF. Here the CDR3 DNA reads TGTGCCAGCAGCCCCGGGGGGGGCCGGCAGCCCCAGCATTTT.

This chain joins TRBV4-3 and TRBJ1-2; D is possibly TRBD1 (6 bases). This CDR3 region has 14 residues. Germline V gives CDR1 LGHNA, CDR2 YSLEER. The germline V and J ends were trimmed by 0 bases and 4 bases, with 9 bases remaining between them. CDR3 region: CASSQDQGPYGYTF. CDR3 coding DNA: TGCGCCAGCAGCCAAGACCAGGGGCCCTATGGCTACACCTTC.

This sequence joins TRBV19 and TRBJ1-4, with TRBD1 as a possible D gene (6 bases). The CDR3 totals 12 residues. Trimming left V 6 bases short and J 6 bases short, with 8 bases between. Germline CDR1 and CDR2: LNHDA and SQIVND (reference sequence). CDR3 bases: TGTGCCAGTAGAAACAGGGATGAAAAACTGTTTTTT. Translation gives CASRNRDEKLFF.

The V gene is TRBV9, the J gene TRBJ2-3; D ambiguous. Between the trimmed V and J ends, which lost 0 bases and 2 bases, there was a span of 13 bases. Germline V gives CDR1 SGDLS, CDR2 YYNGEE. CDR3 length equals 16 residues. The CDR3 sequence is CASSVELADPTDTQYF. CDR3 nucleotides: TGTGCCAGCAGCGTAGAACTTGCGGATCCCACAGATACGCAGTATTTT.

The J gene is TRBJ2-3, the V gene TRBV10-3; 8 nucleotides align to TRBD2. V lost 5 bases, J lost 3 bases, and 7 bases stayed unmatched. Germline CDR1 reads ENHRY; CDR2 reads SYGVKD. This CDR3 region has 15 residues. CDR3 nucleotide sequence: TGTGCCATCAGTCAAGCGGGAGATTTAACAGATACGCAGTATTTT. It codes for CAISQAGDLTDTQYF.

V is TRBV2 and J is TRBJ2-5; TRBD1 is a possible D gene (6 bases). The CDR3 is 13 amino acids. Trimming removed 7 bases from V and 4 bases from J, with 13 bases in between. Germline V CDR1 and CDR2: SNHLY, FYNNEI. CDR3 loop: CASTGTLRETQYF. As DNA, the CDR3 is TGTGCCAGCACCGGGACACTCCGAGAGACCCAGTACTTC.

The chain combines TRBV5-1 with TRBJ2-1, with D possibly TRBD1 on 5 matching bases. V was trimmed by 4 bases and J by 2 bases, leaving 13 bases between them. The CDR3 extends over 15 amino acids. Germline values: CDR1 SGHRS, CDR2 YFSETQ. The CDR3 sequence: CASSPTAYTYNEQFF. The CDR3 nucleotides are TGCGCCAGCAGCCCGACAGCATACACCTACAATGAGCAGTTCTTC.